This note documents a single T cell receptor beta chain sequence. The antigen is undetermined. Generated by immunoSEQ multiplex PCR, the TCRdb table keeps only in-frame clones and is missing some. The profile shows some 97,000 clones, about 87% of them singletons. V was trimmed by 6 bases and J by 8 bases, leaving 16 bases between them. The CDR3 totals 13 residues. Germline V CDR1 and CDR2: MNHEY, SVGAGI. This entry comes from a study of T cell responses to AZD1222 COVID-19 vaccine. The wider study: Combined were second doses at about 4 or about 12 weeks.

Study-wide results and limits: Clonal diversity was possibly underestimated, and the donors were mostly white British, with more females. Just a handful of AZD1222 recipients tested seropositive at baseline.

This receptor was identified in an adult in good health. The rearrangement uses TRBV6-5 and TRBJ1-2; D unresolved. The sequenced sample was peripheral blood, obtained on day 0 of AZD1222 vaccination. CDR3 sequence reads: CASSRAPTSGYTF. In DNA form, the CDR3 reads TGTGCCAGCAGCCGCGCCCCAACTTCGGGCTACACCTTC.